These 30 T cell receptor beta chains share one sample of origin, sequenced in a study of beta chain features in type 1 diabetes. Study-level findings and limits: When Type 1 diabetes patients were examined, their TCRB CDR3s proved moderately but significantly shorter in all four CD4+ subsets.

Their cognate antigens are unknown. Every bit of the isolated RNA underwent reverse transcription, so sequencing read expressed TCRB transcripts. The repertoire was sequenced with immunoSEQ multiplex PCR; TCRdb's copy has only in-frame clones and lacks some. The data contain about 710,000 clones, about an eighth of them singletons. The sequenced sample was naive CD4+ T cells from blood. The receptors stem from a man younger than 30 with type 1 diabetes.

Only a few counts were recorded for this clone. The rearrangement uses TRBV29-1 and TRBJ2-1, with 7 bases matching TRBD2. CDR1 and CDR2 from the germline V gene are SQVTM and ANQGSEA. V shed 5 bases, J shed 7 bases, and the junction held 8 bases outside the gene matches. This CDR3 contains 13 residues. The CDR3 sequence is CSVTGTTWNEQFF. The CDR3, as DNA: TGCAGCGTTACCGGGACTACCTGGAATGAGCAGTTCTTC.

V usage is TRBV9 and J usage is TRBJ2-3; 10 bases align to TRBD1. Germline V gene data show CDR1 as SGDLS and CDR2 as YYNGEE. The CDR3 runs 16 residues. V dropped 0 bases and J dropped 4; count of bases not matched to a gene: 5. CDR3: CASSVAGQGFADTQYF. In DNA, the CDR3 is TGTGCCAGCAGCGTAGCGGGACAGGGGTTCGCAGATACGCAGTATTTT.

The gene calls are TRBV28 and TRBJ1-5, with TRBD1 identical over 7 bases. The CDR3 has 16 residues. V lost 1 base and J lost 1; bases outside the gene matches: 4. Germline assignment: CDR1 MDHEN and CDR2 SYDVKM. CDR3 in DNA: TGTGCCAGCAGTTTATCTCGGGACAGAAGCAATCAGCCCCAGCATTTT. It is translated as CASSLSRDRSNQPQHF.

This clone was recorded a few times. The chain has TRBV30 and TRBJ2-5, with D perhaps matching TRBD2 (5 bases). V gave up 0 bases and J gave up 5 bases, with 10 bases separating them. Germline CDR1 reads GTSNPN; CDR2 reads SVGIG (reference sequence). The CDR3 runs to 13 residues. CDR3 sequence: CAWSVLELETQYF. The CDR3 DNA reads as TGTGCCTGGAGTGTACTAGAGTTGGAGACCCAGTACTTC.

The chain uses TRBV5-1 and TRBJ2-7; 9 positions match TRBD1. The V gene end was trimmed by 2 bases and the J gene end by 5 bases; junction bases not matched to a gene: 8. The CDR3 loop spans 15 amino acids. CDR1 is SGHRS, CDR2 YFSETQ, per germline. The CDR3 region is CASSFGSTGGNEQYF. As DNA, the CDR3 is TGCGCCAGCAGCTTCGGATCGACAGGGGGAAACGAGCAGTACTTC.

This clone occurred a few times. The CDR3 loop reads CASSHRTSGDYEQYF. In DNA form, the CDR3 reads TGCGCCAGCAGCCACCGGACTAGCGGAGACTACGAGCAGTACTTC. V is TRBV4-3 and J is TRBJ2-7; 10 bases line up with TRBD2. This CDR3 comprises 15 residues. Unmatched junction bases numbered 5, after V lost 3 bases and J lost 3 bases. Germline CDR1 reads LGHNA; CDR2 reads YSLEER.

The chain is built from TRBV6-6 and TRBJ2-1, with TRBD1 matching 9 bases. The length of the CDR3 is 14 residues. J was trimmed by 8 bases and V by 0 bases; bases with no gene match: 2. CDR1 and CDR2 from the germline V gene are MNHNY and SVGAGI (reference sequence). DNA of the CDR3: TGTGCCAGCAGTTACTCGAACAGGGGGCATGAGCAGTTCTTC. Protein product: CASSYSNRGHEQFF.

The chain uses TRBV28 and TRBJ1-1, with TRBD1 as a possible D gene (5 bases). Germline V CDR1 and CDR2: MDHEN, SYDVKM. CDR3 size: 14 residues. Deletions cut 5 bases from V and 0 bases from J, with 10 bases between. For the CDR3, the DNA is TGTGCCAGCAGTACCCAGGGTATGAACACTGAAGCTTTCTTT. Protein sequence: CASSTQGMNTEAFF.

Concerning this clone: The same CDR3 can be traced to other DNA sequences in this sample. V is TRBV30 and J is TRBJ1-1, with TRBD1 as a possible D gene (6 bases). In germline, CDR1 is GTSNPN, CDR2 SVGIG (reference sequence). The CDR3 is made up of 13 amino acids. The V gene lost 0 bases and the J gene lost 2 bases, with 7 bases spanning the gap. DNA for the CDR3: TGTGCCTGGAGTGTACAGGGAAACACTGAAGCTTTCTTT. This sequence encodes CAWSVQGNTEAFF.

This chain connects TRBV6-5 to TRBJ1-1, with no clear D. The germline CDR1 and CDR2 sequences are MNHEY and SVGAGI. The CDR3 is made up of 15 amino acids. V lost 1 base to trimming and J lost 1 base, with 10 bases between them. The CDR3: CASSYFGPQNTEAFF. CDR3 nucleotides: TGTGCCAGCAGTTACTTCGGGCCTCAGAACACTGAAGCTTTCTTT.

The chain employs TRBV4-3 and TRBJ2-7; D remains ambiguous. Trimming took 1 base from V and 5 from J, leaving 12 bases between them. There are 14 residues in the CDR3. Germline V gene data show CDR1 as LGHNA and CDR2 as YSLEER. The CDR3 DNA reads TGCGCCAGCAGCCAAGTTGGGGTTTTGAACGAGCAGTACTTC. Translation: CASSQVGVLNEQYF.

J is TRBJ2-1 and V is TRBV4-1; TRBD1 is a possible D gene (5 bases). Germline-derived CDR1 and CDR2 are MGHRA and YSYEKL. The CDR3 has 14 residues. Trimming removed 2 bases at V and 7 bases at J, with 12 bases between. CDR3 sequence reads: CASSQPGNINEQFF. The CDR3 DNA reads TGCGCCAGCAGCCAACCAGGGAATATTAATGAGCAGTTCTTC.

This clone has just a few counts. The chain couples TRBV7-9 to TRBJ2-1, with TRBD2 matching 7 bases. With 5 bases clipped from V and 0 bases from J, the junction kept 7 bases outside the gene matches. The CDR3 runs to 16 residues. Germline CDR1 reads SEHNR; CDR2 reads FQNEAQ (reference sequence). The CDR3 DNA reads TGTGCCAGCAGCCCCATCGGGGGGAGCTCCTACAATGAGCAGTTCTTC. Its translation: CASSPIGGSSYNEQFF.

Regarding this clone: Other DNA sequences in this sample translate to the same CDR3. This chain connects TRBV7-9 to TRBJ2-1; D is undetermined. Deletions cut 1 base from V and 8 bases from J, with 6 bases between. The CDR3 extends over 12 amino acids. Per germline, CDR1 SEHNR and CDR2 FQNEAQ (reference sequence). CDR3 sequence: CASSLVGDEQFF. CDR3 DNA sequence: TGTGCCAGCAGCTTAGTGGGTGATGAGCAGTTCTTC.

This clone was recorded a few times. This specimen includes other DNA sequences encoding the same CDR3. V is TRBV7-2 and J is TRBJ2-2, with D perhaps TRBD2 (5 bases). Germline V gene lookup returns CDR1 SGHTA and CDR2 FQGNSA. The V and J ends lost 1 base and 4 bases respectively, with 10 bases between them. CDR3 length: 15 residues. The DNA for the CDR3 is TGTGCCAGCAGCTTAGACTCCGCGGGCACCGGGGAGCTGTTTTTT. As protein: CASSLDSAGTGELFF.

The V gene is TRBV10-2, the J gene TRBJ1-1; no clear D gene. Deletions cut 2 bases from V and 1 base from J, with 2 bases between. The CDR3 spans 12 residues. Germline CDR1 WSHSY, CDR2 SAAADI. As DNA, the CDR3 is TGCGCCAGCAGTGAGCAGAACACTGAAGCTTTCTTT. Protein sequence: CASSEQNTEAFF.

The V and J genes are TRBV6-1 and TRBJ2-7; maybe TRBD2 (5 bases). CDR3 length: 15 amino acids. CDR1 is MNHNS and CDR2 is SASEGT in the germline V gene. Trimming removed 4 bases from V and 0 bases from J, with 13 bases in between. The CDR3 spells CASSGGYTGSYEQYF. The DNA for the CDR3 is TGTGCCAGCAGTGGCGGGTACACCGGCTCCTACGAGCAGTACTTC.

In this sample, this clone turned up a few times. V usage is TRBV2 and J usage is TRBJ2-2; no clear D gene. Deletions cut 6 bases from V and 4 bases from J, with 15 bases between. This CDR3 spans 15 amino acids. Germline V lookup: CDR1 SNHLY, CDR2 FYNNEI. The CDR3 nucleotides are TGTGCCAGCAGCATAGAGCTAGTGGGCACCGGGGAGCTGTTTTTT. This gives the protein CASSIELVGTGELFF. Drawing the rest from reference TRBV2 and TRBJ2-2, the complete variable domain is EPEVTQTPSHQVTQMGQEVILRCVPISNHLYFYWYRQILGQKVEFLVSFYNNEISEKSEIFDDQFSVERPDGSNFTLKIRSTKLEDSAMYFCASSIELVGTGELFFGEGSRLTVL.

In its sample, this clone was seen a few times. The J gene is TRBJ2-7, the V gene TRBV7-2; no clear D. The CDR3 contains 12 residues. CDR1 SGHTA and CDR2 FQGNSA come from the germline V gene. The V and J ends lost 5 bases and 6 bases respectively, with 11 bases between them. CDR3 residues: CASSKQVVEQYF. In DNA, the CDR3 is TGTGCCAGCAGCAAGCAGGTTGTCGAGCAGTACTTC.

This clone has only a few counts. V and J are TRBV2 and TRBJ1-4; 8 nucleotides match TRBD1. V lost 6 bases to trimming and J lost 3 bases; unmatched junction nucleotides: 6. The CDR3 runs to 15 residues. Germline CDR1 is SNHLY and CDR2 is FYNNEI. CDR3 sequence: CASSFPGQANEKLFF. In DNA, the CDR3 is TGTGCCAGCAGCTTCCCGGGACAGGCTAATGAAAAACTGTTTTTT.

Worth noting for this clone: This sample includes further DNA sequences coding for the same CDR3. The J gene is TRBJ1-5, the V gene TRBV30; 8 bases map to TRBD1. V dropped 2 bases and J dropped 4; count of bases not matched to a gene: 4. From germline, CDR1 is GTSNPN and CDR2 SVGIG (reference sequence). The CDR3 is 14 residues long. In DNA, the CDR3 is TGTGCCTGGAGTCCTGGACAGGGAAATCAGCCCCAGCATTTT. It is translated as CAWSPGQGNQPQHF.

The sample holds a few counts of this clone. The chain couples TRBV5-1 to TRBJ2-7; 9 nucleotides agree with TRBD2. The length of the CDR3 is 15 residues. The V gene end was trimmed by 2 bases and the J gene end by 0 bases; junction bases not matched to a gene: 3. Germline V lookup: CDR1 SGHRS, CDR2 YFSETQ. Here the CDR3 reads CASSFLAGDSYEQYF. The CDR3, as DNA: TGCGCCAGCAGCTTTTTAGCGGGGGACTCCTACGAGCAGTACTTC.

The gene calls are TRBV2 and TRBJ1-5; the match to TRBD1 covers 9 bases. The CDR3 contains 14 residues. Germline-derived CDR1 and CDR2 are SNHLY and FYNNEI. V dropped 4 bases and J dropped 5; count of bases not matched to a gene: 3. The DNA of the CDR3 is TGTGCCAGCAGTGCCAGACAGGGGGATCAGCCCCAGCATTTT. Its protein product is CASSARQGDQPQHF.

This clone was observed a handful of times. CDR3 DNA: TGCGCCAGCAGCTTCCAGCGGGGGGACACAGATACGCAGTATTTT. Encoded protein: CASSFQRGDTDTQYF. The chain is built from TRBV5-1 and TRBJ2-3; 9 bases are shared with TRBD2. Per germline, CDR1 SGHRS and CDR2 YFSETQ. The trim removed 2 bases at V and 2 bases at J, leaving 3 bases unmatched. This CDR3 has 15 residues.

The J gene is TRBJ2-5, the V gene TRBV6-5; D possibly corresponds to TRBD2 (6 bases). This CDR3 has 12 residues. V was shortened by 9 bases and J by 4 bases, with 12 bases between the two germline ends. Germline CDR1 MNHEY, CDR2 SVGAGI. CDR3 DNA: TGTGCCAGTGCGGGATCTACAGAGACCCAGTACTTC. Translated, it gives CASAGSTETQYF.

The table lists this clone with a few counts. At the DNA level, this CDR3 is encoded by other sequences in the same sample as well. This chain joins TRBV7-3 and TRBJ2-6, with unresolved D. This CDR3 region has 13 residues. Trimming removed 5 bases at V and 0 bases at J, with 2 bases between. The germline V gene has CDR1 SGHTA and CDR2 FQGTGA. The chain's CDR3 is CASSSSGANVLTF. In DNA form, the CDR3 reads TGTGCCAGCAGCAGCTCTGGGGCCAACGTCCTGACTTTC.

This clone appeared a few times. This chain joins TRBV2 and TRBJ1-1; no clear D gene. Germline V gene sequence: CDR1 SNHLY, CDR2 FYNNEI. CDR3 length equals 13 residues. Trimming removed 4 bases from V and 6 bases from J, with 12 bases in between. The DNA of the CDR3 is TGTGCCAGCAGTGGGGCTGGGAGCGCTGAAGCTTTCTTT. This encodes CASSGAGSAEAFF.

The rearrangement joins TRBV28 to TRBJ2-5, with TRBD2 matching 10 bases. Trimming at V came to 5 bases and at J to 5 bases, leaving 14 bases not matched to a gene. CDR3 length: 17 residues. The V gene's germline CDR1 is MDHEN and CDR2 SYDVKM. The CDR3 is CASSTPASGGSRETQYF. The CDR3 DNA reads TGTGCCAGCAGTACCCCGGCTAGCGGGGGATCCAGGGAGACCCAGTACTTC. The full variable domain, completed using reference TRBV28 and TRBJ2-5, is DVKVTQSSRYLVKRTGEKVFLECVQDMDHENMFWYRQDPGLGLRLIYFSYDVKMKEKGDIPEGYSVSREKKERFSLILESASTNQTSMYLCASSTPASGGSRETQYFGPGTRLLVL.

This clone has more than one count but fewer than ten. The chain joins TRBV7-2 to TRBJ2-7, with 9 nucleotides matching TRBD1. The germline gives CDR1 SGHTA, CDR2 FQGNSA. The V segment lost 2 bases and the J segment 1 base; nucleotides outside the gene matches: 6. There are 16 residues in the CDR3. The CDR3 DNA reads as TGTGCCAGCAGCTTAATACTCGGACAGGGGTCCTACGAGCAGTACTTC. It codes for CASSLILGQGSYEQYF.

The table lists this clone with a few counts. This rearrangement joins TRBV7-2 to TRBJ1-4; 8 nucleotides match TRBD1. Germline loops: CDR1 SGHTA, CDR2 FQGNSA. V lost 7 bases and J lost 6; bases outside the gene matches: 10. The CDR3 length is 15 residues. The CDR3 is CASTPRTGWDEKLFF. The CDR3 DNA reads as TGTGCCAGCACCCCAAGGACAGGGTGGGATGAAAAACTGTTTTTT.